The subject of this entry is one T cell receptor beta chain. Its target is unknown. The data stem from a study of cytomegalovirus exposure and HLA in healthy donors. General study points: The study labeled around 160 TCR beta chains cytomegalovirus-associated. A few of the chains that were CMV-associated were confirmed in vitro to be specific for CMV antigens. Rare TCR sequences predominated, though certain public TCRs were found in many donors.

The germline V gene has CDR1 MNHEY and CDR2 SMNVEV (reference sequence). CDR3 length equals 14 residues. Trimming stripped 5 bases from V and 8 bases from J, with 15 bases between. The donors were members of the validation cohort, which comprised 120 subjects and was separate from the first cohort of 666 subjects. Using immunoSEQ multiplex PCR, the repertoire was profiled, and TCRdb retains in-frame clones only, with some absent. The data show 150,000 to 200,000 clones, 84% seen once. The TCR comes from a man under 40 in good health and CMV-seropositive. This rearrangement joins TRBV27 to TRBJ1-4; perhaps TRBD1 as D (6 bases). Sequenced input: PBMCs. The CDR3 nucleotides read TGTGCCAGCAGTCCGACAGGATGGAGGGAAAAACTGTTTTTT. Translation: CASSPTGWREKLFF.